Listed here are 25 T cell receptor beta chains from one sample, sequenced in a study of T cell responses to AZD1222 COVID-19 vaccine. Method: immunoSEQ multiplex PCR; TCRdb's copy keeps in-frame clones and lacks some. This repertoire shows more than 80,000 clones, about 91% found once; its top ten account for around 10%. Material: peripheral blood, obtained on day 0 of MenACWY control vaccination. The receptors originated from an adult in good health.

The chain recombines TRBV9 with TRBJ1-4; possibly TRBD1 for D (6 bases). The germline CDR1 and CDR2 sequences are SGDLS and YYNGEE. The CDR3 is 15 amino acids. The V gene lost 2 bases and the J gene lost 9 bases, with 17 bases spanning the gap. This chain's CDR3 is CASSVEGDSSKKLFF. The CDR3 DNA sequence: TGTGCCAGCAGCGTGGAGGGGGACTCGTCGAAAAAACTGTTTTTT. Supplemented by reference TRBV9 and TRBJ1-4, the full variable domain reads DSGVTQTPKHLITATGQRVTLRCSPRSGDLSVYWYQQSLDQGLQFLIQYYNGEERAKGNILERFSAQQFPDLHSELNLSSLELGDSALYFCASSVEGDSSKKLFFGSGTQLSVL.

The genes are TRBV5-1 and TRBJ1-6; no reliable D call. Germline-derived CDR1 and CDR2 are SGHRS and YFSETQ. The CDR3 sequence is 14 residues long. V was clipped by 4 bases and J by 2 bases, with 7 bases between them. CDR3 bases: TGCGCCAGCAGCGGTACCCCCTATAATTCACCCCTCCACTTT. Translation: CASSGTPYNSPLHF.

Here the CDR3 reads CASSDRDRLRSQYF. The CDR3 coding sequence is TGTGCCAGTAGTGACCGGGACAGGCTACGGTCGCAGTACTTC. This chain links TRBV19 with TRBJ2-7; 8 bases are a match to TRBD1. Losses at the gene ends were 5 bases for V and 9 bases for J; bases not matched to a gene: 12. CDR1 and CDR2 (germline): LNHDA, SQIVND (reference sequence). CDR3 length: 14 residues. Variable domain in full (rest from reference TRBV19 and TRBJ2-7): DGGITQSPKYLFRKEGQNVTLSCEQNLNHDAMYWYRQDPGQGLRLIYYSQIVNDFQKGDIAEGYSVSREKKESFPLTVTSAQKNPTAFYLCASSDRDRLRSQYFGPGTRLTVT.

The chain employs TRBV5-8 and TRBJ2-1, with D perhaps TRBD1 (7 bases). V lost 4 bases to trimming and J lost 4 bases, with 18 bases between them. The CDR3 runs to 16 residues. Germline values: CDR1 SGHTS, CDR2 YDEGEE. CDR3 sequence (DNA): TGTGCCAGCAGCCCGGGACAGAGGAGGGGATACAATGAGCAGTTCTTC. Residues: CASSPGQRRGYNEQFF.

The chain couples TRBV7-8 to TRBJ1-3, with D uncertain. Germline V gives CDR1 SGHVS, CDR2 FQNEAQ. This CDR3 spans 14 amino acids. V gave up 3 bases and J gave up 0 bases, with 6 bases separating them. CDR3 coding DNA: TGTGCCAGCAGCTTGCCGAGCTCTGGAAACACCATATATTTT. Translation gives CASSLPSSGNTIYF. Full variable domain (remainder filled in from reference TRBV7-8 and TRBJ1-3): GAGVSQSPRYKVAKRGQDVALRCDPISGHVSLFWYQQALGQGPEFLTYFQNEAQLDKSGLPSDRFFAERPEGSVSTLKIQRTQQEDSAVYLCASSLPSSGNTIYFGEGSWLTVV.

The gene calls are TRBV6-1 and TRBJ1-5; the D is unclear. V was trimmed by 1 base and J by 7 bases, leaving 14 bases between them. The CDR3 extends over 15 amino acids. The germline V gene encodes CDR1 MNHNS and CDR2 SASEGT. The DNA for the CDR3 is TGTGCCAGCAGTGAAGGCAGCTTAGGGCGGCAGCCCCAGCATTTT. Encoded protein: CASSEGSLGRQPQHF.

The gene calls are TRBV11-2 and TRBJ2-1; D tentatively reads TRBD1 or TRBD2 (7 bases each). Trimming cost V 7 bases and J 2 bases, with 18 bases left between them. The CDR3 has 16 amino acids. Germline values: CDR1 SGHAT, CDR2 FQNNGV. The DNA for the CDR3 is TGTGCCAGCACCCCAGCCCAGGGGGGGGCCTACAATGAGCAGTTCTTC. Protein: CASTPAQGGAYNEQFF.

The CDR3 spells CASSLEQLLYGYTF. The DNA for the CDR3 is TGTGCCAGCAGCTTAGAACAGCTCCTCTATGGCTACACCTTC. This rearrangement joins TRBV7-2 to TRBJ1-2; D call uncertain. V was cut by 1 base and J by 4 bases, with 10 bases left in between. CDR1 and CDR2 (germline): SGHTA, FQGNSA. The CDR3 sequence is 14 residues long.

The chain uses TRBV11-2 and TRBJ1-3; 9 bases are shared with TRBD1. The V and J ends lost 10 bases and 4 bases, in that order; junction bases with no gene match: 8. CDR1 and CDR2 from the germline V gene are SGHAT and FQNNGV. The CDR3 is 14 residues long. Here the CDR3 reads CATGGTGSGNTIYF. The CDR3 region has the DNA TGTGCCACCGGGGGGACAGGGTCCGGAAACACCATATATTTT.

This chain connects TRBV2 to TRBJ1-5; no firm D call. V was trimmed by 5 bases and J by 4 bases, leaving 6 bases between them. This CDR3 comprises 12 residues. Per the germline V gene, CDR1 is SNHLY and CDR2 is FYNNEI. The chain's CDR3 is CASSRGNQPQHF. The CDR3 bases are TGTGCCAGCAGTCGTGGAAATCAGCCCCAGCATTTT.

The chain couples TRBV15 to TRBJ2-3, with D perhaps TRBD1 or TRBD2 (6 bases each). The CDR3 totals 15 residues. V lost 5 bases and J lost 2, with 14 bases in between. The germline V gene encodes CDR1 LNHNV and CDR2 YYDKDF (reference sequence). The chain's CDR3 is CATSSRGGYTDTQYF. Here the CDR3 DNA reads TGTGCCACCAGCTCCCGAGGGGGGTACACAGATACGCAGTATTTT.

The J gene is TRBJ1-2, the V gene TRBV7-2; 8 nucleotides agree with TRBD1. This CDR3 region has 16 residues. Looked up from germline, CDR1 is SGHTA and CDR2 is FQGNSA. V shed 5 bases, J shed 1 base, and the junction held 9 bases outside the gene matches. In DNA, the CDR3 is TGTGCCAGCAGCCTCCGACAGGGGATATTTAACTATGGCTACACCTTC. As protein: CASSLRQGIFNYGYTF.

The chain uses TRBV18 and TRBJ1-5; unclear D gene. Per germline, CDR1 KGHSH and CDR2 LQKENI. Trimming took 5 bases from V and 1 from J, leaving 9 bases between them. This CDR3 is built from 14 residues. As DNA, the CDR3 is TGTGCCAGCTCAAGTCGGGAAAGCAATCAGCCCCAGCATTTT. It encodes CASSSRESNQPQHF.

The chain recombines TRBV27 with TRBJ1-2; D might be TRBD1 (5 bases). V was pared by 6 bases and J by 0 bases, with 11 bases between. The CDR3 consists of 14 residues. Germline CDR1 is MNHEY and CDR2 is SMNVEV (reference sequence). This CDR3 reads CASSRVGANYGYTF. The CDR3 region has the DNA TGTGCCAGCAGCAGGGTCGGTGCTAACTATGGCTACACCTTC.

The chain is built from TRBV30 and TRBJ1-5; D gene ambiguous. Per germline, CDR1 GTSNPN and CDR2 SVGIG (reference sequence). This CDR3 is built from 17 residues. The V and J ends lost 0 bases and 0 bases respectively, with 15 bases between them. The CDR3 DNA is TGTGCCTGGAGTGTAAATCCCCGGCAGTTTAGCAATCAGCCCCAGCATTTT. Its translation is CAWSVNPRQFSNQPQHF.

The V call is TRBV6-5, the J call TRBJ2-7; D is unclear. Germline V gives CDR1 MNHEY, CDR2 SVGAGI. CDR3 length: 15 amino acids. V lost 2 bases, J lost 3 bases, and 14 bases lay in between. In DNA, the CDR3 is TGTGCCAGCAGTTACGTTTCTGACGGAATCTACGAGCAGTACTTC. This encodes CASSYVSDGIYEQYF.

J is TRBJ1-4 and V is TRBV30; D not certain. The CDR3 extends over 16 amino acids. With 1 base removed from V and 4 bases from J, the gap between germline ends came to 16 bases. Per germline, CDR1 GTSNPN and CDR2 SVGIG (reference sequence). CDR3 nucleotide sequence: TGTGCCTGGAGTGCCGGGTTAAGCCGTCTTAATGAAAAACTGTTTTTT. The encoded protein is CAWSAGLSRLNEKLFF. Supplemented by reference TRBV30 and TRBJ1-4, the full variable domain reads SQTIHQWPATLVQPVGSPLSLECTVEGTSNPNLYWYRQAAGRGLQLLFYSVGIGQISSEVPQNLSASRPQDRQFILSSKKLLLSDSGFYLCAWSAGLSRLNEKLFFGSGTQLSVL.

The V call is TRBV7-2, the J call TRBJ1-6; TRBD1 is a possible D gene (5 bases). In germline, CDR1 is SGHTA, CDR2 FQGNSA. This CDR3 contains 17 residues. V was clipped by 1 base and J by 7 bases, with 17 bases between them. The CDR3 DNA sequence: TGTGCCAGCAGCTTAGACCCCCCCGGGACCCTCAATTCACCCCTCCACTTT. As protein: CASSLDPPGTLNSPLHF.

The chain couples TRBV4-3 to TRBJ1-2, with D unresolved. The CDR3 contains 14 residues. V was cut by 1 base and J by 3 bases, with 9 bases left in between. Per germline, CDR1 LGHNA and CDR2 YSLEER. CDR3 protein: CASSQGFTYYGYTF. CDR3 in DNA: TGCGCCAGCAGCCAAGGGTTCACATACTATGGCTACACCTTC.

The rearrangement uses TRBV7-9 and TRBJ2-5; D might be TRBD2 (6 bases). Germline V gene lookup returns CDR1 SEHNR and CDR2 FQNEAQ (reference sequence). Trimming removed 4 bases at V and 7 bases at J, with 19 bases between. The CDR3 totals 15 residues. The CDR3: CASSSMGTHGWTQYF. The CDR3 DNA sequence: TGTGCCAGCAGCTCAATGGGGACTCACGGATGGACCCAGTACTTC.

The chain links TRBV2 to TRBJ1-2; perhaps TRBD1 as D (5 bases). This CDR3 is built from 13 residues. V lost 8 bases and J 2 bases, leaving 12 bases between the germline ends. Germline V gene sequence: CDR1 SNHLY, CDR2 FYNNEI. The DNA of the CDR3 is TGTGCCAGCCAACTCGGGGGAAACTATGGCTACACCTTC. Protein sequence: CASQLGGNYGYTF.

The sample holds a few counts of this clone. This rearrangement joins TRBV29-1 to TRBJ1-1; D gene uncertain. With 5 bases removed from V and 4 bases from J, the gap between germline ends came to 5 bases. CDR3 size: 10 residues. Per germline, CDR1 SQVTM and CDR2 ANQGSEA. CDR3: CSVMVTEAFF. CDR3 bases: TGCAGCGTTATGGTCACTGAAGCTTTCTTT.

The V gene is TRBV4-1, the J gene TRBJ2-1; 7 positions agree with TRBD2. Looked up from germline, CDR1 is MGHRA and CDR2 is YSYEKL. The length of the CDR3 is 14 residues. V was pared by 1 base and J by 12 bases, with 9 bases of the junction left unmatched. The CDR3 nucleotides read TGCGCCAGCAGCCAAGTGAGCTCCCCGGGGGGGCAGTTCTTC. Protein product: CASSQVSSPGGQFF.

J is TRBJ1-6 and V is TRBV19; the D is unclear. Germline V gives CDR1 LNHDA, CDR2 SQIVND (reference sequence). The V end lost 7 bases, the J end lost 11 bases, and 12 bases lay between the germline ends. The CDR3 spans 12 residues. The CDR3 DNA is TGTGCCAGTAAGTACGGAGAGGCACCCCTCCACTTT. Amino acids: CASKYGEAPLHF.

The V call is TRBV27, the J call TRBJ1-2; 7 nucleotides line up with TRBD1. The ends lost 3 bases at V and 14 bases at J; junction bases unmatched: 12. CDR1 and CDR2 (germline): MNHEY, SMNVEV (reference sequence). This CDR3 has 13 residues. Written as DNA, the CDR3 is TGTGCCAGCAGTTTCTCGAATACAGGGGTAACTACCTTC. This translates into CASSFSNTGVTTF.